Below, 7 T cell receptor beta chains from the same sample are listed, as sequenced in a study of blood T cell repertoires in COVID-19. Libraries were prepared by immunoSEQ multiplex PCR; TCRdb keeps only in-frame clonotypes and omits some of them. The data contain some 110,000 clones, roughly nine tenths of them singletons. The material sequenced was peripheral blood. The receptors come from a human donor in a cohort sampled during active COVID-19.

V usage is TRBV11-2 and J usage is TRBJ1-1, with a possible D match to TRBD1 (5 bases). The V end was cut by 2 bases, the J end by 10 bases, with 20 bases between. The CDR3 consists of 15 residues. The germline V gene has CDR1 SGHAT and CDR2 FQNNGV. CDR3 sequence reads: CASSLRGLREVGAFF. CDR3 sequence (DNA): TGTGCCAGCAGCTTAAGGGGACTCAGGGAAGTGGGAGCTTTCTTT. Supplemented by reference TRBV11-2 and TRBJ1-1, the full variable domain reads EAGVAQSPRYKIIEKRQSVAFWCNPISGHATLYWYQQILGQGPKLLIQFQNNGVVDDSQLPKDRFSAERLKGVDSTLKIQPAKLEDSAVYLCASSLRGLREVGAFFGQGTRLTVV.

The rearrangement links TRBV2 to TRBJ2-3; the D gene is possibly TRBD2 (5 bases). The CDR3 runs 13 residues. CDR1 is SNHLY, CDR2 FYNNEI, per germline. V lost 5 bases, J lost 4 bases, and 10 bases lay in between. The CDR3 DNA is TGTGCCAGCAGTTGGACTGGTTCAGATACGCAGTATTTT. Its protein is CASSWTGSDTQYF. The complete variable domain, with remaining parts taken from reference TRBV2 and TRBJ2-3, reads EPEVTQTPSHQVTQMGQEVILRCVPISNHLYFYWYRQILGQKVEFLVSFYNNEISEKSEIFDDQFSVERPDGSNFTLKIRSTKLEDSAMYFCASSWTGSDTQYFGPGTRLTVL.

The chain links TRBV3-1 (or the pseudogene TRBV3-2) to TRBJ2-7, with 11 bases identical to TRBD2. With V trimmed by 0 bases and J by 5 bases, 9 bases remained unmatched. Germline CDR1 LGHDT, CDR2 YNNKEL (reference sequence). The CDR3 is made up of 17 amino acids. The CDR3 region is CASSQDVASGRSDEQYF. CDR3 DNA: TGTGCCAGCAGCCAAGATGTGGCTAGCGGGAGGTCTGACGAGCAGTACTTC.

This clone was detected a few times. CDR3 coding DNA: TGCGCCAGCAGCTTGACTGGGCCGCCGGATTCACCCCTCCACTTT. Translation gives CASSLTGPPDSPLHF. The J gene is TRBJ1-6, the V gene TRBV5-1; D unclear. The CDR3 is made up of 15 amino acids. The germline V gene encodes CDR1 SGHRS and CDR2 YFSETQ. The V gene lost 1 base and the J gene lost 8 bases, with 13 bases spanning the gap. Full variable domain (rest looked up from reference TRBV5-1 and TRBJ1-6): KAGVTQTPRYLIKTRGQQVTLSCSPISGHRSVSWYQQTPGQGLQFLFEYFSETQRNKGNFPGRFSGRQFSNSRSEMNVSTLELGDSALYLCASSLTGPPDSPLHFGNGTRLTVT.

This rearrangement joins TRBV2 to TRBJ2-1, with D possibly TRBD1 on 6 matching bases. This CDR3 region has 15 residues. CDR1 and CDR2 from the germline V gene are SNHLY and FYNNEI. Trimming shortened V by 9 bases and J by 2 bases, and 17 bases separated the two germline ends. Written as DNA, the CDR3 is TGTGCCAGAGGCAAGGCCACAGGGCCCTACAATGAGCAGTTCTTC. The encoded protein is CARGKATGPYNEQFF.

This clone has a handful of counts. The CDR3 region has the DNA TGTGCCAGCAGCTTAGAGGGGGCGGAGACTGAAGCTTTCTTT. It codes for CASSLEGAETEAFF. The chain uses TRBV11-2 and TRBJ1-1, with D possibly being TRBD1 (6 bases). The germline V and J ends were trimmed by 0 bases and 5 bases, with 10 bases remaining between them. CDR1 and CDR2 (germline): SGHAT, FQNNGV. CDR3 length equals 14 residues.

The genes are TRBV6-1 and TRBJ2-5; D might be TRBD2 (5 bases). The V gene's germline CDR1 is MNHNS and CDR2 SASEGT. The CDR3 loop spans 14 amino acids. V was shortened by 2 bases and J by 4 bases, with 11 bases between the two germline ends. CDR3 sequence: CASSEMRVSETQYF. CDR3 DNA sequence: TGTGCCAGCAGTGAAATGAGGGTCTCAGAGACCCAGTACTTC.